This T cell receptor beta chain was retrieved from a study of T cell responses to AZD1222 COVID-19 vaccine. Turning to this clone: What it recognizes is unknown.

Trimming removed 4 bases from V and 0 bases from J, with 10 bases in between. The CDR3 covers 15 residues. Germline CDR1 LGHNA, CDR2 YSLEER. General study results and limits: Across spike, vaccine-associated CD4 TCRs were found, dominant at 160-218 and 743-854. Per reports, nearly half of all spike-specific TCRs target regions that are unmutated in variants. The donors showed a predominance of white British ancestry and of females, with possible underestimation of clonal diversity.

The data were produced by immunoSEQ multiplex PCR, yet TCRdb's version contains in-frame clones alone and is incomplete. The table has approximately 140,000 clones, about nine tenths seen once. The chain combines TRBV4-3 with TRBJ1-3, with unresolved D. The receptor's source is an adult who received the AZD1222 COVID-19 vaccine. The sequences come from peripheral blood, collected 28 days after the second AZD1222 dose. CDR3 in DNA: TGCGCCAGCAGCCCCGGGATCGACTCTGGAAACACCATATATTTT. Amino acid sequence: CASSPGIDSGNTIYF.